Sequencing of this T cell receptor beta chain was carried out in a study of CD8+ T cells in alopecia areata. Study results and limitations: Resident alphabeta T cells of normal skin are also sequenced in scalp samples. Researchers report lesional scalp, most notably alopecia totalis/universalis, outstripped normal scalp in clonality.

This clone occurred a few times. As yet, its antigen is unknown. Using a FACSAria, the CD4+ and CD8+ T cells were sorted from the PBMCs. Investigators isolated RNA and reverse transcribed it into cDNA to act as the sequencing template. Data came from immunoSEQ multiplex PCR; TCRdb stores just in-frame clones and leaves some out. The data hold approximately 63,000 clones, with roughly 57% observed a single time. Trimming left V 0 bases short and J 0 bases short, with 6 bases between. The germline V gene has CDR1 MNHEY and CDR2 SMNVEV (reference sequence). This CDR3 has 15 amino acids. This sequence was found in a human donor with alopecia areata. The starting material was CD8+ T cells sorted from blood, obtained at week 0. The chain has TRBV27 and TRBJ1-5; D possibly corresponds to TRBD1 (6 bases). The CDR3 DNA reads TGTGCCAGCAGTTTATCAGGGGGTAGCAATCAGCCCCAGCATTTT. Encoded protein: CASSLSGGSNQPQHF.